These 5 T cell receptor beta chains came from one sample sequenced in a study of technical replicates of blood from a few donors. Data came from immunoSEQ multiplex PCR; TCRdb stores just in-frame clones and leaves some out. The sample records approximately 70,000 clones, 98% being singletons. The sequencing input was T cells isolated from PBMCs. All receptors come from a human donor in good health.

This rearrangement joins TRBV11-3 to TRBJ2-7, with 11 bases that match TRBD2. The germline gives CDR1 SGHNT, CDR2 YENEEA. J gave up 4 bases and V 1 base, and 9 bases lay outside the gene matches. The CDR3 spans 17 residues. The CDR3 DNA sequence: TGTGCCAGCAGCTTAGGGTCTCCGGGACTAGCGGCGTACGAGCAGTACTTC. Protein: CASSLGSPGLAAYEQYF.

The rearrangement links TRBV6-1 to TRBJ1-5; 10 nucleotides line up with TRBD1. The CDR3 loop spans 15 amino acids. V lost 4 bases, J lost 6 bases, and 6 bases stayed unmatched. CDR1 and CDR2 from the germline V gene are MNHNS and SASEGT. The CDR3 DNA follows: TGTGCCAGCAGTGTCAGACAGGGGGCTGGTCAGCCCCAGCATTTT. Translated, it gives CASSVRQGAGQPQHF.

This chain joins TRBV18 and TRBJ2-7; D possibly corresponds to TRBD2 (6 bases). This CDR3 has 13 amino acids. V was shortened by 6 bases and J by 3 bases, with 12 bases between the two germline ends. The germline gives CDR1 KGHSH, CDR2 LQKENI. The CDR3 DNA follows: TGTGCCAGCTCCGTGGGGGGAGGCTACGAGCAGTACTTC. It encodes CASSVGGGYEQYF.

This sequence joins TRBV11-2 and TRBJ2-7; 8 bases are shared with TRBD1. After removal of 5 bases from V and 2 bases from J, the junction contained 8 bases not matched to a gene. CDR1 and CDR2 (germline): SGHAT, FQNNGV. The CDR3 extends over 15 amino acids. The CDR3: CASSVLAGGTYEQYF. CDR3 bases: TGTGCCAGCAGCGTTTTGGCAGGGGGCACCTACGAGCAGTACTTC.

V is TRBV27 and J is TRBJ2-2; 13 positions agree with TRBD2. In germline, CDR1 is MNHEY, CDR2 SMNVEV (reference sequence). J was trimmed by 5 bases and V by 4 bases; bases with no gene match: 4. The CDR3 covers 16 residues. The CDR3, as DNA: TGTGCCAGCAGTTCTCCGACTAGCGGGAGGACCGGGGAGCTGTTTTTT. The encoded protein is CASSSPTSGRTGELFF.